This record covers a single T cell receptor beta chain. Its antigen is unidentified. This sample was included in a study of Ad26.COV2.S vaccination and SARS-CoV-2 variants. On the study more broadly: Donor joined the COV1001 Ad26.COV2.S trial arm. General observations from the study: Researchers reported similar non-spike TCR breadth in vaccine and placebo recipients.

Specified treatment: over 15 received Ad26.COV2.S at low or high dose, single or two shots; 5 received placebo; per-sample allocation not given. Following the first vaccine or placebo injection, samples were taken on day 63. The vaccine antigen was prefusion-stabilized Wuhan SARS-CoV-2 spike. Germline loops: CDR1 SGHRS, CDR2 YFSETQ. Trimming removed 2 bases at V and 8 bases at J, with 16 bases between. The CDR3 has 14 amino acids. The data were produced by immunoSEQ multiplex PCR, yet TCRdb's version contains in-frame clones alone and is incomplete. Among a few hundred thousand clones listed, roughly 87% were seen once.

The chain combines TRBV5-1 with TRBJ1-2, with no clear D. The source material was peripheral blood, sampled in a trial of Ad26.COV2.S vaccine versus placebo. The source is a person aged 18-60 years who received the Ad26.COV2.S COVID-19 vaccine or a placebo. CDR3 sequence: CASSLGSGIYGYTF. CDR3 bases: TGCGCCAGCAGCTTAGGGTCGGGGATCTACGGCTACACCTTC.